Listed here are 31 T cell receptor beta chains from one sample, sequenced in a study of cytomegalovirus exposure and HLA in healthy donors. This table comes from immunoSEQ multiplex PCR, and its TCRdb copy is limited to in-frame clones, with some not included. The table lists under 250,000 clones, around 87% of them singletons. Source material: PBMCs. The receptor source for this set is a woman aged 18-29 years in good health and CMV-seropositive.

The chain couples TRBV19 to TRBJ2-2, with a tentative D call TRBD1 (7 bases). This CDR3 contains 14 residues. Trimming removed 5 bases from V and 2 bases from J, with 9 bases in between. CDR1 is LNHDA and CDR2 is SQIVND in the germline V gene (reference sequence). CDR3 sequence reads: CASSGGGNTGELFF. In DNA form, the CDR3 reads TGTGCCAGTAGTGGAGGGGGCAACACCGGGGAGCTGTTTTTT. Filled out from reference TRBV19 and TRBJ2-2, the complete variable domain reads DGGITQSPKYLFRKEGQNVTLSCEQNLNHDAMYWYRQDPGQGLRLIYYSQIVNDFQKGDIAEGYSVSREKKESFPLTVTSAQKNPTAFYLCASSGGGNTGELFFGEGSRLTVL.

The chain couples TRBV5-6 to TRBJ1-4, with D possibly being TRBD1 (6 bases). V was clipped by 3 bases and J by 7 bases, with 16 bases between them. The germline CDR1 and CDR2 sequences are SGHDT and YYEEEE. The CDR3 consists of 15 residues. CDR3 nucleotide sequence: TGTGCCAGCAGCTCCACCTTAGGGGGAAGTGAAAAACTGTTTTTT. Protein product: CASSSTLGGSEKLFF.

The V and J genes are TRBV2 and TRBJ1-5; perhaps TRBD1 as D (6 bases). The V gene lost 3 bases and the J gene lost 6 bases, with 6 bases spanning the gap. Germline assignment: CDR1 SNHLY and CDR2 FYNNEI. This CDR3 is built from 12 residues. The chain's CDR3 is CASSDRGQPQHF. The DNA of the CDR3 is TGTGCCAGCAGTGACAGGGGTCAGCCCCAGCATTTT.

The chain joins TRBV7-8 to TRBJ2-3, with 7 positions matching TRBD2. Germline V gene sequence: CDR1 SGHVS, CDR2 FQNEAQ. J lost 1 base, V lost 0 bases, and 1 base had no gene match. The CDR3 contains 15 residues. The CDR3 sequence: CASSLAAGGTDTQYF. CDR3 in DNA: TGTGCCAGCAGCTTAGCGGCGGGGGGCACAGATACGCAGTATTTT.

The rearrangement uses TRBV5-6 and TRBJ2-1; 10 positions match TRBD1. The germline V gene encodes CDR1 SGHDT and CDR2 YYEEEE. Unmatched junction bases numbered 11, after V lost 4 bases and J lost 7 bases. The CDR3 sequence is 16 residues long. DNA for the CDR3: TGTGCCAGCAGCCAGACAGGGGGCGAGGGACGGAATGAGCAGTTCTTC. Its translation is CASSQTGGEGRNEQFF.

V is TRBV27 and J is TRBJ2-5; possible D gene TRBD1, 5 bases. Trimming removed 5 bases from V and 0 bases from J, with 16 bases in between. Germline assignment: CDR1 MNHEY and CDR2 SMNVEV (reference sequence). The CDR3 loop spans 16 amino acids. CDR3 coding DNA: TGTGCCAGCAGTATAGCCCCAGGGAACCACCAAGAGACCCAGTACTTC. Encoded protein: CASSIAPGNHQETQYF.

This clone has a single count. The gene calls are TRBV7-2 and TRBJ1-1; tentatively, D is TRBD1 (6 bases). CDR1 and CDR2 (germline): SGHTA, FQGNSA. Trimming took 1 base from V and 5 from J, leaving 8 bases between them. This CDR3 has 13 amino acids. DNA for the CDR3: TGTGCCAGCAGCTTAGTGGACAGAACTGAAGCTTTCTTT. Translating gives CASSLVDRTEAFF.

V and J are TRBV5-4 and TRBJ1-2; D not certain. The germline CDR1 and CDR2 sequences are SGHNT and YYREEE (reference sequence). The CDR3 spans 14 residues. The germline V and J ends were trimmed by 4 bases and 14 bases, with 24 bases remaining between them. CDR3 amino acids: CASSVATNPGISTF. The DNA for the CDR3 is TGTGCCAGCAGCGTGGCTACGAACCCGGGTATAAGTACCTTC.

V and J are TRBV9 and TRBJ2-5; D is possibly TRBD1 (6 bases). The CDR3 extends over 16 amino acids. Per germline, CDR1 SGDLS and CDR2 YYNGEE. V lost 7 bases and J lost 5, with 24 bases in between. The chain's CDR3 is CASAGNPTDSRETQYF. CDR3 nucleotide sequence: TGTGCCAGCGCTGGGAACCCAACGGACAGTCGGGAGACCCAGTACTTC.

The CDR3 bases are TGCAGCGTTCGGGACAATGAGCAGTTCTTC. Encoded protein: CSVRDNEQFF. The chain links TRBV29-1 to TRBJ2-1; no reliable D call. Trimming took off 5 bases at V and 5 bases at J, with 4 bases between the two ends. This CDR3 region has 10 residues. Germline lookup yields CDR1 SQVTM and CDR2 ANQGSEA.

The chain carries TRBV27 and TRBJ2-7; D remains unclear. This CDR3 has 14 residues. Between the trimmed V and J ends, which lost 2 bases and 2 bases, there was a span of 10 bases. Germline lookup yields CDR1 MNHEY and CDR2 SMNVEV (reference sequence). CDR3 DNA: TGTGCCAGCAGTTTACGTCTCGCGACCTACGAGCAGTACTTC. Protein sequence: CASSLRLATYEQYF.

This clone was counted once. The V call is TRBV7-8, the J call TRBJ1-5; unclear D gene. The germline CDR1 and CDR2 sequences are SGHVS and FQNEAQ. The CDR3 totals 15 residues. Trimming took 0 bases from V and 0 from J, leaving 6 bases between them. As DNA, the CDR3 is TGTGCCAGCAGCTTAGCGGAGAATAGCAATCAGCCCCAGCATTTT. Translating gives CASSLAENSNQPQHF.

This clone was seen just once. The chain carries TRBV29-1 and TRBJ1-1; TRBD1 matches 9 bases. After removal of 3 bases from V and 0 bases from J, the junction contained 2 bases not matched to a gene. CDR3 size: 14 residues. CDR1 is SQVTM, CDR2 ANQGSEA, per germline. In DNA, the CDR3 is TGCAGCGTTGATGGGACAGGGATGAACACTGAAGCTTTCTTT. Its protein is CSVDGTGMNTEAFF.

This chain connects TRBV5-1 to TRBJ1-1, with TRBD1 matching over 7 bases. V lost 4 bases and J lost 8; bases outside the gene matches: 14. This CDR3 spans 15 amino acids. Germline values: CDR1 SGHRS, CDR2 YFSETQ. The DNA of the CDR3 is TGCGCCAGCAGCGGCGGATATGACAGGGTCACAGAAGCTTTCTTT. This codes for CASSGGYDRVTEAFF.

In nucleotides, the CDR3 is TGTGCCAGCAGCGCGGGACTGAGAGACCTCAATGAGCAGTTCTTC. Its translation is CASSAGLRDLNEQFF. The chain uses TRBV9 and TRBJ2-1, with D possibly being TRBD2 (6 bases). The ends were cut back, 3 bases at V and 6 bases at J, with 16 bases in the middle. The CDR3 contains 15 residues. Per germline, CDR1 SGDLS and CDR2 YYNGEE.

The genes are TRBV5-1 and TRBJ2-2; 11 positions agree with TRBD2. Germline lookup yields CDR1 SGHRS and CDR2 YFSETQ. The trim removed 2 bases at V and 8 bases at J, leaving 8 bases unmatched. The CDR3 loop spans 16 amino acids. The CDR3 region has the DNA TGCGCCAGCAGCTTCCCACTAGCGGGAGCGAGTGGGGAGCTGTTTTTT. Translating gives CASSFPLAGASGELFF.

The rearrangement joins TRBV5-1 to TRBJ2-5; D might be TRBD2 (6 bases). CDR1 and CDR2 from the germline V gene are SGHRS and YFSETQ. The CDR3 loop spans 14 amino acids. Trimming took 4 bases from V and 2 from J, leaving 12 bases between them. The CDR3: CASSRGLNQETQYF. In DNA form, the CDR3 reads TGCGCCAGCAGCCGGGGACTTAATCAAGAGACCCAGTACTTC.

The V gene is TRBV25-1, the J gene TRBJ2-1; 10 bases are a match to TRBD2. This CDR3 is 16 amino acids long. V trimming: 3 bases; J trimming: 8 bases; junction bases outside the gene matches: 10. The germline V gene has CDR1 MGHDK and CDR2 SYGVNS. The CDR3 spells CASSEASGSGGDEQFF. The CDR3 coding sequence is TGTGCCAGCAGTGAGGCTAGCGGGAGTGGTGGCGATGAGCAGTTCTTC.

This clone was observed a single time. The chain carries TRBV16 and TRBJ2-1, with D maybe TRBD2 (5 bases). Germline CDR1 KGHSY, CDR2 FQNENV. Trimming took off 4 bases at V and 7 bases at J, with 14 bases between the two ends. The CDR3 covers 14 residues. For the CDR3, the DNA is TGTGCCAGCAGCCTTCGGGGTTTTAGGAATGAGCAGTTCTTC. Protein: CASSLRGFRNEQFF. The complete variable domain, with remaining parts taken from reference TRBV16 and TRBJ2-1, reads GEEVAQTPKHLVRGEGQKAKLYCAPIKGHSYVFWYQQVLKNEFKFLISFQNENVFDETGMPKERFSAKCLPNSPCSLEIQATKLEDSAVYFCASSLRGFRNEQFFGPGTRLTVL.

This clone has a single count. The V call is TRBV4-1, the J call TRBJ2-7; 8 bases match TRBD2. The CDR3 sequence is 14 residues long. Germline V CDR1 and CDR2: MGHRA, YSYEKL. Trimming at V came to 3 bases and at J to 0 bases, leaving 1 base not matched to a gene. CDR3 residues: CASSQRGDSYEQYF. The CDR3 region has the DNA TGCGCCAGCAGCCAGCGGGGGGACTCCTACGAGCAGTACTTC.

The V call is TRBV7-9, the J call TRBJ2-2, with TRBD1 as a possible D gene (5 bases). The germline V gene encodes CDR1 SEHNR and CDR2 FQNEAQ (reference sequence). This CDR3 is built from 13 residues. The CDR3 DNA reads TGTGCTTACAGGAGCTGGGCCACCGGGGAGCTGTTTTTT. This encodes CAYRSWATGELFF.

The genes are TRBV11-2 and TRBJ2-7; D is undetermined. Germline V gene sequence: CDR1 SGHAT, CDR2 FQNNGV. V dropped 3 bases and J dropped 1 base, with 13 bases sitting between them. CDR3 length: 15 amino acids. CDR3 sequence: CASSFEWALSYEQYF. As DNA, the CDR3 is TGTGCCAGCAGCTTCGAGTGGGCCCTTTCCTACGAGCAGTACTTC.

This chain uses TRBV18 with TRBJ1-1, with TRBD1 matching over 8 bases. The junction had 6 bases not matched to a gene; V was cut back by 3 bases and J by 6 bases. Germline-derived CDR1 and CDR2 are KGHSH and LQKENI. The CDR3 consists of 14 residues. CDR3 sequence: CASSPNSDRAEAFF. The CDR3 DNA sequence: TGTGCCAGCTCACCTAACTCGGACAGGGCTGAAGCTTTCTTT.

The V and J genes are TRBV10-3 and TRBJ2-2, with 8 bases that match TRBD2. This CDR3 has 16 residues. Per the germline V gene, CDR1 is ENHRY and CDR2 is SYGVKD. Trimming cost V 8 bases and J 2 bases; bases outside gene matches: 10. CDR3 amino acids: CAISGVREVNTGELFF. DNA of the CDR3: TGTGCCATCTCCGGGGTGCGGGAGGTAAACACCGGGGAGCTGTTTTTT.

The rearrangement uses TRBV7-6 and TRBJ2-7, with a tentative D call TRBD1 (5 bases). CDR1 and CDR2 from the germline V gene are SGHVS and FNYEAQ. The V and J ends lost 5 bases and 0 bases respectively, with 8 bases between them. This CDR3 is 13 amino acids long. The CDR3 DNA reads as TGTGCCAGCAGCCAAGGGGCCTCCTACGAGCAGTACTTC. Translation: CASSQGASYEQYF. Drawing the rest from reference TRBV7-6 and TRBJ2-7, the complete variable domain is GAGVSQSPRYKVTKRGQDVALRCDPISGHVSLYWYRQALGQGPEFLTYFNYEAQQDKSGLPNDRFSAERPEGSISTLTIQRTEQRDSAMYRCASSQGASYEQYFGPGTRLTVT.

The chain uses TRBV11-2 and TRBJ1-2, with 11 positions matching TRBD1. V shed 5 bases and J 4 bases; nucleotides not matched to a gene: 6. This CDR3 region has 15 residues. CDR1 is SGHAT, CDR2 FQNNGV, per germline. The CDR3 sequence is CASSARDRGSYGYTF. In DNA form, the CDR3 reads TGTGCCAGCAGCGCCCGGGACAGGGGGTCCTATGGCTACACCTTC. Using reference TRBV11-2 and TRBJ1-2 for the parts outside the CDR3, the full variable domain is EAGVAQSPRYKIIEKRQSVAFWCNPISGHATLYWYQQILGQGPKLLIQFQNNGVVDDSQLPKDRFSAERLKGVDSTLKIQPAKLEDSAVYLCASSARDRGSYGYTFGSGTRLTVV.

The chain links TRBV4-1 to TRBJ1-5; D perhaps matches TRBD1 (6 bases). The germline V gene encodes CDR1 MGHRA and CDR2 YSYEKL. V lost 8 bases, J lost 0 bases, and 14 bases lay in between. The CDR3 is 15 residues long. The CDR3 DNA follows: TGCGCCAGCTCGACAGGAGTTCATAGCAATCAGCCCCAGCATTTT. It yields the protein CASSTGVHSNQPQHF.

This chain joins TRBV9 and TRBJ1-1, with D perhaps matching TRBD1 (5 bases). V was pared by 4 bases and J by 0 bases, with 10 bases between. Germline CDR1 and CDR2: SGDLS and YYNGEE. The CDR3 has 14 residues. As DNA, the CDR3 is TGTGCCAGCAGCAACAGGTATCTGAACACTGAAGCTTTCTTT. Its protein is CASSNRYLNTEAFF.

As DNA, the CDR3 is TGTGCCAGCAGTGATGATCTGTGGGGGGACAGGGGTGCAGATACGCAGTATTTT. Amino acid sequence: CASSDDLWGDRGADTQYF. The chain is built from TRBV6-1 and TRBJ2-3; TRBD1 matches 10 bases. Germline V CDR1 and CDR2: MNHNS, SASEGT. The length of the CDR3 is 18 residues. Germline trimming cut 3 bases from V and 4 bases from J; bases unmatched to any gene: 13.

This chain links TRBV29-1 with TRBJ2-2; 10 nucleotides agree with TRBD1. The CDR3 runs 13 residues. V was clipped by 6 bases and J by 5 bases; unmatched bases: 3. CDR1 and CDR2 from the germline V gene are SQVTM and ANQGSEA. CDR3 sequence reads: CSVDRGRTGELFF. DNA of the CDR3: TGCAGCGTGGACAGGGGGAGGACCGGGGAGCTGTTTTTT.

V gene TRBV6-5 combines with J gene TRBJ1-2; TRBD1 matches 8 bases. The CDR3 loop spans 15 amino acids. Germline lookup yields CDR1 MNHEY and CDR2 SVGAGI. J lost 4 bases, V lost 6 bases, and 10 bases had no gene match. CDR3 nucleotide sequence: TGTGCCAGCAGGCGCCCTGGACAGGGAACCTATGGCTACACCTTC. Amino acids: CASRRPGQGTYGYTF.